A single sample is the source of the 8 T cell receptor beta chains below, sequenced in a study of blood T cell repertoires in COVID-19. TCRdb's table, derived via immunoSEQ multiplex PCR, lists solely in-frame clones and lacks some. The data contain under 500,000 clones, approximately 90% of them seen just once; the ten biggest clones take up 4% to 5.5%. Material for sequencing was peripheral blood. These receptors were collected from a woman aged 30 to 39 with acute or convalescent COVID-19.

The V call is TRBV7-9, the J call TRBJ1-5, with 9 bases aligning to TRBD1. The CDR3 runs to 14 residues. Germline V CDR1 and CDR2: SEHNR, FQNEAQ (reference sequence). V was pared by 5 bases and J by 5 bases, with 4 bases of the junction left unmatched. In DNA form, the CDR3 reads TGTGCCAGCAGCCCTTGGACAGGGGATCAGCCCCAGCATTTT. Translating it yields CASSPWTGDQPQHF.

CDR3 sequence reads: CASSEATGSNEKLFF. DNA for the CDR3: TGTGCCAGCAGTGAAGCCACAGGGTCTAATGAAAAACTGTTTTTT. This rearrangement joins TRBV2 to TRBJ1-4; TRBD1 is a possible D gene (6 bases). Looked up from germline, CDR1 is SNHLY and CDR2 is FYNNEI. V lost 0 bases, J lost 3 bases, and 8 bases lay in between. The CDR3 has 15 amino acids.

The chain recombines TRBV7-9 with TRBJ2-5; D unclear. V was pared by 5 bases and J by 4 bases, with 8 bases between. There are 12 residues in the CDR3. Germline V CDR1 and CDR2: SEHNR, FQNEAQ (reference sequence). CDR3 DNA sequence: TGTGCCAGCAGCCTAAGTCCAGAGACCCAGTACTTC. Residues: CASSLSPETQYF.

The chain employs TRBV27 and TRBJ2-5, with 9 bases matching TRBD2. Germline trimming cut 1 base from V and 2 bases from J; bases unmatched to any gene: 11. Germline-derived CDR1 and CDR2 are MNHEY and SMNVEV (reference sequence). This CDR3 spans 18 amino acids. The DNA for the CDR3 is TGTGCCAGCAGTTTATACAGCAAGAGCGGGGGGCCTCAAGAGACCCAGTACTTC. This gives the protein CASSLYSKSGGPQETQYF.

The chain carries TRBV9 and TRBJ2-2, with 10 bases identical to TRBD1. CDR1 SGDLS and CDR2 YYNGEE come from the germline V gene. The CDR3 length is 16 residues. The trim removed 0 bases at V and 7 bases at J, leaving 6 bases unmatched. The CDR3 sequence is CASSVARQGADGELFF. CDR3 nucleotide sequence: TGTGCCAGCAGCGTAGCCCGACAGGGGGCCGACGGGGAGCTGTTTTTT.

This clone was observed a single time. The J gene is TRBJ2-2, the V gene TRBV7-6; tentative D call: TRBD2 (6 bases). The CDR3 sequence is 16 residues long. With 5 bases removed from V and 8 bases from J, the gap between germline ends came to 21 bases. Germline CDR1 is SGHVS and CDR2 is FNYEAQ. The DNA for the CDR3 is TGTGCCAGCAGCACCTCTGTCGCGGGGCTTGCTGGGGAGCTGTTTTTT. Protein sequence: CASSTSVAGLAGELFF.

The CDR3 DNA follows: TGTGCCAGCAGCGAACAGGGGTCGGGTAAATGGGAGCAGTACTTC. This sequence encodes CASSEQGSGKWEQYF. This chain connects TRBV5-6 to TRBJ2-7, with TRBD1 identical over 7 bases. With 4 bases clipped from V and 7 bases from J, the junction kept 14 bases outside the gene matches. CDR3 length: 15 residues. The germline gives CDR1 SGHDT, CDR2 YYEEEE. Variable domain in full (rest from reference TRBV5-6 and TRBJ2-7): DAGVTQSPTHLIKTRGQQVTLRCSPKSGHDTVSWYQQALGQGPQFIFQYYEEEERQRGNFPDRFSGHQFPNYSSELNVNALLLGDSALYLCASSEQGSGKWEQYFGPGTRLTVT.

In this sample, this clone turned up a few times. The J gene is TRBJ2-2, the V gene TRBV5-6; TRBD1 matches at 10 bases. This CDR3 comprises 15 residues. V shed 3 bases, J shed 5 bases, and the junction held 4 bases outside the gene matches. Germline V gene sequence: CDR1 SGHDT, CDR2 YYEEEE. CDR3 sequence reads: CASSSGTGETGELFF. CDR3 bases: TGTGCCAGCAGCTCCGGGACAGGGGAGACCGGGGAGCTGTTTTTT. The variable domain in full, completed from reference TRBV5-6 and TRBJ2-2, reads DAGVTQSPTHLIKTRGQQVTLRCSPKSGHDTVSWYQQALGQGPQFIFQYYEEEERQRGNFPDRFSGHQFPNYSSELNVNALLLGDSALYLCASSSGTGETGELFFGEGSRLTVL.